The entry below describes one TCR beta chain. The data were obtained in a study of blood T cell repertoires in COVID-19. The CDR3 length is 18 residues. The germline gives CDR1 SEHNR, CDR2 FQNEAQ (reference sequence). The J segment lost 0 bases and the V segment lost 0 bases, leaving 7 bases of the junction unmatched. The repertoire was sequenced with immunoSEQ multiplex PCR; TCRdb's copy has only in-frame clones and lacks some. The table shows more than 350,000 clones, with 70% to 90% occurring only once. This receptor was obtained from a woman aged 25 to 39 with COVID-19, enrolled during active disease. This chain connects TRBV7-9 to TRBJ1-4; TRBD1 matches 7 bases. Sequenced input: peripheral blood. This CDR3 reads CASSLAGTASATNEKLFF. The CDR3 coding sequence is TGTGCCAGCAGCTTAGCGGGGACAGCCTCTGCAACTAATGAAAAACTGTTTTTT.